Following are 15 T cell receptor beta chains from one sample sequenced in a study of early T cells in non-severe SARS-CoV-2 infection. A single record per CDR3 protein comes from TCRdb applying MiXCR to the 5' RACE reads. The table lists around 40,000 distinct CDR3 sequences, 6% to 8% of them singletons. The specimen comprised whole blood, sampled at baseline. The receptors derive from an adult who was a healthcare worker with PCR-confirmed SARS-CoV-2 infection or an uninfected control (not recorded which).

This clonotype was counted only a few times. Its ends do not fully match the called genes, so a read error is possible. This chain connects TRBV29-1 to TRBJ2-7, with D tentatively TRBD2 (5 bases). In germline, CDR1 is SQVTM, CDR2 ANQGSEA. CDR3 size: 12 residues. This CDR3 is CSAEADSYEQYF. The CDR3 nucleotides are TGCAGCGCTGAAGCGGACTCCTACGAGCAGTACTTC.

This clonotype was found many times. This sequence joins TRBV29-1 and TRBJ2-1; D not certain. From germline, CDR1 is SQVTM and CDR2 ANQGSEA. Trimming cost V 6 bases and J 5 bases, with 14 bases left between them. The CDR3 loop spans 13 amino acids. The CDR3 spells CSVGDLRNNEQFF. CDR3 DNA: TGCAGCGTAGGAGATCTCCGGAACAATGAGCAGTTCTTC.

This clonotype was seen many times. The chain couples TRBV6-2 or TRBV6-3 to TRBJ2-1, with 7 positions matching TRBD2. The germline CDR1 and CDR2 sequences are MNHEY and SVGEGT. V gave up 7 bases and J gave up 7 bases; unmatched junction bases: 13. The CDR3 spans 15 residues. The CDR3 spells CASTHPGRERNEQFF. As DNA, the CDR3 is TGTGCCAGCACCCACCCGGGGCGGGAGAGGAATGAGCAGTTCTTC.

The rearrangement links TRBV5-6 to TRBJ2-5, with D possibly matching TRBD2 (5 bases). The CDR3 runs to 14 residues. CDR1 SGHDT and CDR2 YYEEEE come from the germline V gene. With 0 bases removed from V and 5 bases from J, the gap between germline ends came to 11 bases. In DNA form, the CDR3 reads TGTGCCAGCAGCTTGGGGCCCAGAGGGGAGACCCAGTACTTC. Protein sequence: CASSLGPRGETQYF.

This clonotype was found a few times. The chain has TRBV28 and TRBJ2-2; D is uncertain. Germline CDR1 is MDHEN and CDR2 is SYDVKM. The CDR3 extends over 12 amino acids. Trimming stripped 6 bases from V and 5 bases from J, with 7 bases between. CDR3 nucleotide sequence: TGTGCCAGCAGCCTTCGAACCGGGGAGCTGTTTTTT. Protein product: CASSLRTGELFF.

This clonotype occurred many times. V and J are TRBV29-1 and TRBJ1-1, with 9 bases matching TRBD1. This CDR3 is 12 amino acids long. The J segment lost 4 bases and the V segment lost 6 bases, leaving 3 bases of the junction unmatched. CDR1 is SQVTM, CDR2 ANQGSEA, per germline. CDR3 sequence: CSVVTGGTEAFF. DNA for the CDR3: TGCAGCGTAGTGACAGGGGGCACTGAAGCTTTCTTT. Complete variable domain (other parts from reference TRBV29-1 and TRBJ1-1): SAVISQKPSRDICQRGTSLTIQCQVDSQVTMMFWYRQQPGQSLTLIATANQGSEATYESGFVIDKFPISRPNLTFSTLTVSNMSPEDSSIYLCSVVTGGTEAFFGQGTRLTVV.

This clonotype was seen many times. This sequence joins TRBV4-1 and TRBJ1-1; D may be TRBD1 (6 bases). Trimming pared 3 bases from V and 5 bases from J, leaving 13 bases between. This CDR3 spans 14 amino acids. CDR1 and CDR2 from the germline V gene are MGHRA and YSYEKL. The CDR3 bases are TGCGCCAGCAGCCAGCCAAAACAGGGAACTGAAGCTTTCTTT. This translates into CASSQPKQGTEAFF.

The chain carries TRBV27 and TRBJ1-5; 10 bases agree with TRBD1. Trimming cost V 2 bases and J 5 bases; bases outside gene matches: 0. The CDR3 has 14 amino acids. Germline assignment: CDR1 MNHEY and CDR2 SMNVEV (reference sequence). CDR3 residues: CASSLGTGDQPQHF. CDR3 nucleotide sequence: TGTGCCAGCAGTTTAGGGACAGGGGATCAGCCCCAGCATTTT.

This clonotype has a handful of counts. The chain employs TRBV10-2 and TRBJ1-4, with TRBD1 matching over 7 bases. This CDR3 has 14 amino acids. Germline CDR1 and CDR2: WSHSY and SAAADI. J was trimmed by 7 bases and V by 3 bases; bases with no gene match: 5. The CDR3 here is CASSDRDRGEKLFF. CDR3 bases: TGCGCCAGCAGTGACCGGGACAGAGGTGAAAAACTGTTTTTT.

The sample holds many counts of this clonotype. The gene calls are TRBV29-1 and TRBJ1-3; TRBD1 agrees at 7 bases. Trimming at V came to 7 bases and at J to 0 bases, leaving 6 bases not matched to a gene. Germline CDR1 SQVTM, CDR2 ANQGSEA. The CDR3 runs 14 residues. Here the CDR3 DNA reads TGCAGCGCCGCGGACAGGAGCTCTGGAAACACCATATATTTT. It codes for CSAADRSSGNTIYF.

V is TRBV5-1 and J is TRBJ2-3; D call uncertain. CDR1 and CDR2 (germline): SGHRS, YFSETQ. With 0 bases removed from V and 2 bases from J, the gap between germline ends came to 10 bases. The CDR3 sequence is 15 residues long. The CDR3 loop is CASSLGVLNTDTQYF. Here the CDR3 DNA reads TGCGCCAGCAGCTTGGGGGTGCTAAACACAGATACGCAGTATTTT.

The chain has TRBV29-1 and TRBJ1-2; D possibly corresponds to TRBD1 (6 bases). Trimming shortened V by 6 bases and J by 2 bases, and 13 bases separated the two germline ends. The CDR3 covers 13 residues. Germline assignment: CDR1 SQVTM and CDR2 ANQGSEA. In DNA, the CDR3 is TGCAGCGTACCGCAGACAGGCAACTATGGCTACACCTTC. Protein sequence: CSVPQTGNYGYTF.

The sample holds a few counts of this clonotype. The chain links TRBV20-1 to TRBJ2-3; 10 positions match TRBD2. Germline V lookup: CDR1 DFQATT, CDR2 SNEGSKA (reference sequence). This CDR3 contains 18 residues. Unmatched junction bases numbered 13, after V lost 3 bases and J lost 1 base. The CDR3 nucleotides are TGCAGTGCTAGGGTTCTAGCGGGAGTCTCCCCGCGCACAGATACGCAGTATTTT. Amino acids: CSARVLAGVSPRTDTQYF.

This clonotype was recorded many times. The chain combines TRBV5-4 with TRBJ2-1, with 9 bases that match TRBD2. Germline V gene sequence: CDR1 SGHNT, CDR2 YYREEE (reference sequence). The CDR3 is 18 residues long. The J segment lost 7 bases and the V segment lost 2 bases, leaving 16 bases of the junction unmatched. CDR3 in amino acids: CASSFGTASGVRSNEQFF. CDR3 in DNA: TGTGCCAGCAGCTTTGGGACAGCTAGCGGGGTCCGTTCGAATGAGCAGTTCTTC.

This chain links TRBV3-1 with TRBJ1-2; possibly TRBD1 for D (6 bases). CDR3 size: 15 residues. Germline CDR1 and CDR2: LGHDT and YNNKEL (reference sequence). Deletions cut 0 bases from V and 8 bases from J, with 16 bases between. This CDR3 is CASSQDFRDKGGYTF. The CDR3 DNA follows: TGTGCCAGCAGCCAAGATTTTCGGGACAAAGGCGGCTACACCTTC.